This T cell receptor (beta chain) was captured by sequencing in a study of Tregs in tolerant kidney transplant recipients. Note on this clone: Its antigen is not known.

The CDR3 runs to 12 residues. V gave up 0 bases and J gave up 8 bases, with 5 bases separating them. Germline CDR1 LGHNA, CDR2 YNFKEQ. Clones were read by immunoSEQ multiplex PCR, and TCRdb kept only the in-frame ones, dropping some. The sample contains around 230,000 clones, 80% to 85% of which appear only once. Findings and caveats of the study: The small number of patients limits these findings pending further validation. The most relevant donor-specific Treg TCRbeta repertoire apparently came from expansion with activated donor B cells.

Unstimulated Tregs (CD4+CD25+CD127-) and CD4+CD25- non-Tregs were sorted from PBMCs. The sample consisted of CD4+ T cells from blood. The clonotype was recovered from a human donor in good health. The chain links TRBV4-2 to TRBJ2-4; D gene unclear. The CDR3: CASSQDRHIQYF. The DNA of the CDR3 is TGTGCCAGCAGCCAAGATCGGCACATTCAGTACTTC.